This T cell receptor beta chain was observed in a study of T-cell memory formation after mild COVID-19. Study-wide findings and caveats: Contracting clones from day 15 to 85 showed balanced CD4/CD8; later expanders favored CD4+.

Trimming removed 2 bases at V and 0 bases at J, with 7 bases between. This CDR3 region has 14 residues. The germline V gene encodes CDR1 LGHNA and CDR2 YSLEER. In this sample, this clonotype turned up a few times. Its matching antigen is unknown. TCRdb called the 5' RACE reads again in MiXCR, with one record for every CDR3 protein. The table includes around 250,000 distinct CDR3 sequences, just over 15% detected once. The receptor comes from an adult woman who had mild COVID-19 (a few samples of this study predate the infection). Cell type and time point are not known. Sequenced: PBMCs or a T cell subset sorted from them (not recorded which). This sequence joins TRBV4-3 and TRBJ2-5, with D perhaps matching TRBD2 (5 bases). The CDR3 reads CASSQSGDQETQYF. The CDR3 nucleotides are TGCGCCAGCAGCCAAAGCGGAGACCAAGAGACCCAGTACTTC.